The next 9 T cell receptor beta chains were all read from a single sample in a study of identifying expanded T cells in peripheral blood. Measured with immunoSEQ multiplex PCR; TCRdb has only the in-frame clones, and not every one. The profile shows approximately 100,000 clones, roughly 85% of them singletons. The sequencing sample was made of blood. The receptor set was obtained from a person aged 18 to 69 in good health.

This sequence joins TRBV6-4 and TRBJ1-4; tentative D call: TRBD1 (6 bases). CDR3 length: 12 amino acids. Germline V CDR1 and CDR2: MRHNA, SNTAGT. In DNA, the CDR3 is TGTGCTGAGGGGGGGGAAGATGAAAAACTGTTTTTT. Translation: CAEGGEDEKLFF.

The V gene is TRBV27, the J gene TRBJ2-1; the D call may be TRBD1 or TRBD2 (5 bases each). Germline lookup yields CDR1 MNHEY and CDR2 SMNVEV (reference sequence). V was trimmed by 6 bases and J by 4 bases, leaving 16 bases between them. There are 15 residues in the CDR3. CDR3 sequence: CASRVAGGTYNEQFF. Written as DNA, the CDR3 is TGTGCCAGCAGAGTGGCTGGGGGAACTTACAATGAGCAGTTCTTC.

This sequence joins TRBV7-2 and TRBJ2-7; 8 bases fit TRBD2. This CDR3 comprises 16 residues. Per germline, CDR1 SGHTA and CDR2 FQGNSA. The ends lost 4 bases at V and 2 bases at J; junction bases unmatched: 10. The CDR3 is CASSSRRGDSPYEQYF. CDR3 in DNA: TGTGCCAGCAGCTCAAGGCGGGGGGATAGTCCCTACGAGCAGTACTTC.

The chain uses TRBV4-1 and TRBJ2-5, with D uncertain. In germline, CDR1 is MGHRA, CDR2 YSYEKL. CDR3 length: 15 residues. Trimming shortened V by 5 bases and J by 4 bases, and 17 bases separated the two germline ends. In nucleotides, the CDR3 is TGCGCCAGCAGCTCCGCGGAGCGAGCCCCAGAGACCCAGTACTTC. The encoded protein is CASSSAERAPETQYF.

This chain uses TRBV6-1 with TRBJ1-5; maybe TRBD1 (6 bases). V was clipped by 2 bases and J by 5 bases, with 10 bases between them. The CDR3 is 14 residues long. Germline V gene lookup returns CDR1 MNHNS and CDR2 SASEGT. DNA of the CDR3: TGTGCCAGCAGTGAAAGGGCAGGGGATCAGCCCCAGCATTTT. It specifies CASSERAGDQPQHF.

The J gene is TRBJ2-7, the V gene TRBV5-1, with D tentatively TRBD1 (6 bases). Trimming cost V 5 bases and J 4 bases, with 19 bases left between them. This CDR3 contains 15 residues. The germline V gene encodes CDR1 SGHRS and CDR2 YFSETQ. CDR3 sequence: CASSWVWQGSYEQYF. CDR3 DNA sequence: TGCGCCAGCAGTTGGGTTTGGCAGGGGTCTTACGAGCAGTACTTC.

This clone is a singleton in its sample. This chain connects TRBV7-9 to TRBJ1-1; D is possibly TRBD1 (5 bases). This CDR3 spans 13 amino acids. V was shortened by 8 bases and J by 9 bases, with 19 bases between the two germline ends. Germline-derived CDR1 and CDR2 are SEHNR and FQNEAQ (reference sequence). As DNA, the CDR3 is TGTGCCAGCCCCTCCCCGGGCGGGGCAAAAGCTTTCTTT. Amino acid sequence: CASPSPGGAKAFF.

The CDR3 nucleotides are TGCAGTGCTAGAGCTCCGGGGGAGCAGTTCTTC. Its translation is CSARAPGEQFF. The V call is TRBV20-1, the J call TRBJ2-1, with D maybe TRBD2 (5 bases). The CDR3 contains 11 residues. Trimming took off 1 base at V and 10 bases at J, with 8 bases between the two ends. From germline, CDR1 is DFQATT and CDR2 SNEGSKA (reference sequence).

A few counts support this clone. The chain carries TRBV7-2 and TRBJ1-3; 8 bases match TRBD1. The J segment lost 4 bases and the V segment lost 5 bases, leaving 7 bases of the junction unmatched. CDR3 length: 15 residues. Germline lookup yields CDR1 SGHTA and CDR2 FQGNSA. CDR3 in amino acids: CASSQGAPGGNTIYF. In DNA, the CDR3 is TGTGCCAGCAGCCAGGGGGCGCCGGGGGGAAACACCATATATTTT.